These 15 T cell receptor beta chains came from one sample sequenced in a study of T cells in Graves' hyperthyroidism and ophthalmopathy. Authors of the study amplified TCR beta CDR3 regions from RNA transcripts. Initially, a first-round RT-PCR of the TCR CDR3 employed the HTBI primer set. TCRdb re-analysed the multiplex PCR reads in MiXCR, keeping a single row per CDR3 protein. The sample carries fewer than 900,000 distinct CDR3 sequences, 15% to 20% recorded once. Sequencing was done on a sample of blood. The receptors were sampled from a man younger than 35 with Graves' hyperthyroidism.

This chain connects TRBV6-2 or TRBV6-3 to TRBJ1-5; the match to TRBD1 covers 10 bases. The germline V gene encodes CDR1 MNHEY and CDR2 SVGEGT. V dropped 2 bases and J dropped 6; count of bases not matched to a gene: 7. The CDR3 consists of 16 residues. CDR3 in DNA: TGTGCCAGCAGTTACCCGGGACAGGGGTATCGTCAGCCCCAGCATTTT. Protein: CASSYPGQGYRQPQHF.

The rearrangement links TRBV6-2 or TRBV6-3 to TRBJ2-1, with D perhaps matching TRBD2 (5 bases). Trimming cost V 7 bases and J 4 bases, with 14 bases left between them. Germline lookup yields CDR1 MNHEY and CDR2 SVGEGT. The CDR3 extends over 14 amino acids. The DNA of the CDR3 is TGTGCCAGCATTCGCGGGCGATTTTACAATGAGCAGTTCTTC. Residues: CASIRGRFYNEQFF.

The chain carries TRBV2 and TRBJ2-3; TRBD2 might be the D (5 bases). Germline CDR1 reads SNHLY; CDR2 reads FYNNEI. V was clipped by 6 bases and J by 0 bases, with 13 bases between them. The CDR3 sequence is 15 residues long. The CDR3 DNA is TGTGCCAGCAGCCCCGAGCGCGGGAGCACAGATACGCAGTATTTT. Translating it yields CASSPERGSTDTQYF. The complete variable domain, with remaining parts taken from reference TRBV2 and TRBJ2-3, reads EPEVTQTPSHQVTQMGQEVILRCVPISNHLYFYWYRQILGQKVEFLVSFYNNEISEKSEIFDDQFSVERPDGSNFTLKIRSTKLEDSAMYFCASSPERGSTDTQYFGPGTRLTVL.

Many counts were recorded for this clonotype. The V and J genes are TRBV7-2 and TRBJ2-7; 10 bases fit TRBD2. The CDR3 extends over 13 amino acids. Germline loops: CDR1 SGHTA, CDR2 FQGNSA. J gave up 7 bases and V 5 bases, and 5 bases lay outside the gene matches. CDR3: CASSPQGLAEQYF. CDR3 DNA: TGTGCCAGCAGCCCCCAGGGACTAGCGGAGCAGTACTTC.

This clonotype was seen ten or more times. The gene calls are TRBV18 and TRBJ2-2; 8 bases match TRBD1. The CDR3 consists of 15 residues. Losses at the gene ends were 4 bases for V and 3 bases for J; bases not matched to a gene: 4. Germline CDR1 KGHSH, CDR2 LQKENI. The CDR3: CASSRKTGDTGELFF. The DNA for the CDR3 is TGTGCCAGCTCACGGAAGACAGGGGACACCGGGGAGCTGTTTTTT.

The V and J genes are TRBV30 and TRBJ2-1; a possible D gene is TRBD2 (6 bases). The CDR3 totals 15 residues. Deletions cut 2 bases from V and 2 bases from J, with 13 bases between. From germline, CDR1 is GTSNPN and CDR2 SVGIG (reference sequence). CDR3 protein: CAWSLGTLPYNEQFF. In nucleotides, the CDR3 is TGTGCCTGGAGTCTCGGGACTCTCCCCTACAATGAGCAGTTCTTC.

The V and J genes are TRBV18 and TRBJ2-6; weak D call: TRBD1 (6 bases). The CDR3 totals 17 residues. The germline CDR1 and CDR2 sequences are KGHSH and LQKENI. The V end was cut by 4 bases, the J end by 1 base, with 14 bases between. CDR3 nucleotide sequence: TGTGCCAGCTCACAAAATATAGGGACATCTGGGGCCAACGTCCTGACTTTC. Translated, it gives CASSQNIGTSGANVLTF.

The sample holds a few counts of this clonotype. The chain is built from TRBV5-4 and TRBJ2-1, with D uncertain. The CDR3 runs to 17 residues. V lost 0 bases and J lost 2, with 15 bases in between. Germline values: CDR1 SGHNT, CDR2 YYREEE (reference sequence). The CDR3 DNA reads TGTGCCAGCAGCTTGGCCCTCTCGCGACCGACCTACAATGAGCAGTTCTTC. Protein product: CASSLALSRPTYNEQFF.

A few counts support this clonotype. This chain uses TRBV30 with TRBJ1-5; D may be TRBD1 (6 bases). Germline values: CDR1 GTSNPN, CDR2 SVGIG (reference sequence). The germline V and J ends were trimmed by 0 bases and 5 bases, with 8 bases remaining between them. The CDR3 sequence is 13 residues long. This chain's CDR3 is CAWSVTGHQPQHF. The CDR3 DNA follows: TGTGCCTGGAGTGTAACAGGGCATCAGCCCCAGCATTTT.

This clonotype was counted ten times or more. This sequence joins TRBV20-1 and TRBJ2-3; D unclear. The germline CDR1 and CDR2 sequences are DFQATT and SNEGSKA (reference sequence). V gave up 0 bases and J gave up 5 bases, with 15 bases separating them. This CDR3 contains 15 residues. The CDR3, as DNA: TGCAGTGCTAGAGATCCACCCCGAGGTGTAGATACGCAGTATTTT. It specifies CSARDPPRGVDTQYF.

This clonotype was seen a handful of times. This rearrangement joins TRBV20-1 to TRBJ2-1; D may be TRBD2 (6 bases). The V and J ends lost 4 bases and 5 bases respectively, with 15 bases between them. Germline-derived CDR1 and CDR2 are DFQATT and SNEGSKA (reference sequence). The CDR3 is 14 amino acids. CDR3 in amino acids: CSAIKGGGNNEQFF. As DNA, the CDR3 is TGCAGTGCTATAAAGGGAGGCGGAAACAATGAGCAGTTCTTC.

This clonotype was seen repeatedly, ten times or more. The chain links TRBV29-1 to TRBJ2-4; 7 bases match TRBD2. There are 13 residues in the CDR3. Germline V CDR1 and CDR2: SQVTM, ANQGSEA. The V and J ends lost 6 bases and 5 bases, in that order; junction bases with no gene match: 7. The CDR3 bases are TGCAGCGTGAAGCGGGACGTCGAAAACATTCAGTACTTC. It specifies CSVKRDVENIQYF.

The sample holds many counts of this clonotype. V gene TRBV28 combines with J gene TRBJ2-3; D tentatively reads TRBD1 or TRBD2 (5 bases each). Trimming stripped 7 bases from V and 6 bases from J, with 11 bases between. Per the germline V gene, CDR1 is MDHEN and CDR2 is SYDVKM. The CDR3 is made up of 12 amino acids. CDR3: CASNIEGDTQYF. In DNA, the CDR3 is TGTGCCAGCAACATTGAGGGGGATACGCAGTATTTT.

This clonotype was detected many times. CDR3 coding DNA: TGCGCCAGCAGCTTGGGTTGGCGGTCTGGAGGCACTGAAGCTTTCTTT. This encodes CASSLGWRSGGTEAFF. The chain combines TRBV5-1 with TRBJ1-1; no reliable D call. The CDR3 runs to 16 residues. Germline CDR1 is SGHRS and CDR2 is YFSETQ. With 0 bases removed from V and 4 bases from J, the gap between germline ends came to 16 bases. Together with reference TRBV5-1 and TRBJ1-1, the CDR3 gives the full variable domain: KAGVTQTPRYLIKTRGQQVTLSCSPISGHRSVSWYQQTPGQGLQFLFEYFSETQRNKGNFPGRFSGRQFSNSRSEMNVSTLELGDSALYLCASSLGWRSGGTEAFFGQGTRLTVV.

This clonotype has a handful of counts. The rearrangement uses TRBV5-5 and TRBJ2-1; 13 bases line up with TRBD2. The CDR3 has 15 residues. Germline loops: CDR1 SGHKS, CDR2 YYEKEE (reference sequence). V lost 5 bases to trimming and J lost 8 bases; unmatched junction nucleotides: 7. This chain's CDR3 is CASRYLLAGGYEQFF. The CDR3 region has the DNA TGTGCCAGCAGATATTTACTAGCGGGAGGGTATGAGCAGTTCTTC.